These 17 T cell receptor beta chains came from one sample sequenced in a study of T cell clones after liver transplantation. Profiling relied on immunoSEQ multiplex PCR, and the TCRdb table lists in-frame clones only, not all of them. Of roughly 73,000 clones in the sample, about four fifths were seen once. This specimen was CD4+ T cells from blood, taken before liver transplant. These receptors all stem from a human donor who received a liver transplant.

V is TRBV5-4 and J is TRBJ2-1, with D tentatively TRBD1 or TRBD2 (5 bases each). The CDR3 runs 14 residues. The V end lost 6 bases, the J end lost 5 bases, and 15 bases lay between the germline ends. CDR1 is SGHNT, CDR2 YYREEE, per germline (reference sequence). CDR3 region: CASTGTALDNEQFF. For the CDR3, the DNA is TGTGCCAGCACGGGGACGGCGCTGGACAATGAGCAGTTCTTC.

V usage is TRBV7-9 and J usage is TRBJ1-1; D possibly corresponds to TRBD1 (6 bases). This CDR3 has 15 amino acids. V dropped 4 bases and J dropped 9 bases, with 21 bases sitting between them. Germline CDR1 reads SEHNR; CDR2 reads FQNEAQ (reference sequence). CDR3 sequence: CASSSSGGKRGKAFF. The DNA of the CDR3 is TGTGCCAGCAGCTCCAGCGGGGGGAAAAGGGGGAAAGCTTTCTTT.

Here the CDR3 reads CAWRIDRAPFSPNPDYGYTF. In DNA form, the CDR3 reads TGTGCCTGGCGTATCGACCGGGCACCCTTTTCCCCCAATCCAGACTATGGCTACACCTTC. The chain combines TRBV30 with TRBJ1-2; unclear D gene. V gave up 5 bases and J gave up 3 bases, with 34 bases separating them. Germline CDR1 GTSNPN, CDR2 SVGIG (reference sequence). This CDR3 has 20 amino acids.

In its sample, this clone is medium-sized. J is TRBJ2-2 and V is TRBV6-1, with D perhaps assigned TRBD1 or TRBD2 (7 bases each). CDR3 length equals 15 residues. V lost 5 bases to trimming and J lost 4 bases, with 14 bases between them. The germline gives CDR1 MNHNS, CDR2 SASEGT. The CDR3 reads CASSSGGAGTGELFF. For the CDR3, the DNA is TGTGCCAGCAGTTCAGGGGGGGCGGGCACCGGGGAGCTGTTTTTT.

The chain employs TRBV7-8 and TRBJ2-3; D is unresolved. CDR1 is SGHVS, CDR2 FQNEAQ, per germline. CDR3 size: 18 residues. V dropped 2 bases and J dropped 8 bases, with 26 bases sitting between them. CDR3 loop: CASSLKRWNNFGSGTQYF. The CDR3, as DNA: TGTGCCAGCAGCTTAAAACGATGGAATAACTTCGGGTCGGGTACGCAGTATTTT.

This clone has just one count. The genes are TRBV5-1 and TRBJ1-3; the D gene is possibly TRBD1 (5 bases). The CDR3 contains 14 residues. Trimming took 4 bases from V and 11 from J, leaving 19 bases between them. CDR1 and CDR2 from the germline V gene are SGHRS and YFSETQ. The CDR3 region has the DNA TGCGCCAGCAGCCCAGCGGGCTCCGGGACTCCCATATATTTT. It specifies CASSPAGSGTPIYF.

Notes on this clone: The junction does not match germline at one end; this may be a read error. The V gene is TRBV5-4, the J gene TRBJ2-3; D uncertain. Germline CDR1 is SGHNT and CDR2 is YYREEE (reference sequence). The CDR3 runs to 15 residues. CDR3 coding DNA: TGTGCCAGCAGCTCCCCCGATAGGAGCAGAGATACGCAGTATTTT. Translation: CASSSPDRSRDTQYF.

V is TRBV5-6 and J is TRBJ1-5; D might be TRBD1 (6 bases). V lost 0 bases, J lost 2 bases, and 9 bases lay in between. Germline V gene sequence: CDR1 SGHDT, CDR2 YYEEEE. This CDR3 has 15 residues. CDR3 nucleotide sequence: TGTGCCAGCAGCTTGGGGGCAGGGGGCAATCAGCCCCAGCATTTT. Residues: CASSLGAGGNQPQHF.

The chain carries TRBV27 and TRBJ2-2; no clear D gene. The CDR3 is 15 amino acids. The germline V gene encodes CDR1 MNHEY and CDR2 SMNVEV (reference sequence). Trimming left V 3 bases short and J 2 bases short, with 10 bases between. The CDR3 here is CASSLITGNTGELFF. CDR3 nucleotides: TGTGCCAGCAGTTTGATTACGGGCAACACCGGGGAGCTGTTTTTT.

The chain is built from TRBV5-1 and TRBJ2-1; no reliable D call. V dropped 4 bases and J dropped 3 bases, with 5 bases sitting between them. This CDR3 region has 12 residues. CDR1 SGHRS and CDR2 YFSETQ come from the germline V gene. The CDR3 sequence: CASSAVYNEQFF. The DNA for the CDR3 is TGCGCCAGCAGCGCGGTCTACAATGAGCAGTTCTTC.

In its sample, this clone was seen a few times. J is TRBJ2-7 and V is TRBV7-9; 7 bases map to TRBD1. The CDR3 is 13 residues long. V dropped 5 bases and J dropped 4; count of bases not matched to a gene: 5. Germline V gives CDR1 SEHNR, CDR2 FQNEAQ (reference sequence). The CDR3 protein is CASSGDRPYEQYF. CDR3 DNA sequence: TGTGCCAGCAGCGGGGACAGACCGTACGAGCAGTACTTC. Using reference TRBV7-9 and TRBJ2-7 for the parts outside the CDR3, the full variable domain is DTGVSQNPRHKITKRGQNVTFRCDPISEHNRLYWYRQTLGQGPEFLTYFQNEAQLEKSRLLSDRFSAERPKGSFSTLEIQRTEQGDSAMYLCASSGDRPYEQYFGPGTRLTVT.

This clone is classed as medium-sized. The rearrangement uses TRBV28 and TRBJ1-5; 9 bases are shared with TRBD1. Germline V CDR1 and CDR2: MDHEN, SYDVKM. The V gene end was trimmed by 4 bases and the J gene end by 8 bases; junction bases not matched to a gene: 9. CDR3 size: 15 residues. The CDR3 spells CASSSSGTGYKPQHF. DNA of the CDR3: TGTGCCAGCAGTTCCTCCGGGACAGGGTATAAGCCCCAGCATTTT.

The chain employs TRBV2 and TRBJ1-1, with D possibly being TRBD1 (6 bases). CDR1 and CDR2 from the germline V gene are SNHLY and FYNNEI. V dropped 4 bases and J dropped 3 bases, with 15 bases sitting between them. The CDR3 has 15 residues. The CDR3 DNA is TGTGCCAGCAGTGGGGGGGCCCCCTGGTACACTGAAGCTTTCTTT. Translated: CASSGGAPWYTEAFF. The whole variable domain, filled in from reference TRBV2 and TRBJ1-1, reads EPEVTQTPSHQVTQMGQEVILRCVPISNHLYFYWYRQILGQKVEFLVSFYNNEISEKSEIFDDQFSVERPDGSNFTLKIRSTKLEDSAMYFCASSGGAPWYTEAFFGQGTRLTVV.

The genes are TRBV23-1 and TRBJ2-7, with D possibly matching TRBD1 (6 bases). TRBV23-1 is designated an ORF whose function remains uncertain. Trimming cost V 3 bases and J 1 base, with 13 bases left between them. CDR3 size: 15 residues. The CDR3 is CASSQGRTASYEQYF. DNA of the CDR3: TGCGCCAGCAGTCAGGGGCGGACAGCTTCCTACGAGCAGTACTTC.

Only a few counts were recorded for this clone. The chain uses TRBV5-1 and TRBJ1-1, with D uncertain. Germline CDR1 is SGHRS and CDR2 is YFSETQ. The CDR3 has 13 amino acids. With 7 bases removed from V and 6 bases from J, the gap between germline ends came to 16 bases. CDR3 sequence reads: CASSTSSRAEAFF. Here the CDR3 DNA reads TGCGCCAGCTCCACTTCTTCTAGGGCTGAAGCTTTCTTT.

Only a few counts were recorded for this clone. Additional DNA sequences in this sample encode the identical CDR3. This sequence joins TRBV28 and TRBJ1-2; D remains ambiguous. The germline V gene has CDR1 MDHEN and CDR2 SYDVKM. V lost 7 bases to trimming and J lost 2 bases, with 11 bases between them. This CDR3 has 13 residues. The CDR3 DNA reads as TGTGCCAGCACCCCTGGGCAGAACTATGGCTACACCTTC. Protein product: CASTPGQNYGYTF.

The genes are TRBV28 and TRBJ1-2, with a tentative D call TRBD1 (5 bases). The CDR3 has 14 residues. Germline CDR1 is MDHEN and CDR2 is SYDVKM. Trimming stripped 6 bases from V and 4 bases from J, with 15 bases between. CDR3 sequence (DNA): TGTGCCAGCAGCACGCCCTCGGGGACCTATGGCTACACCTTC. Amino acids: CASSTPSGTYGYTF.